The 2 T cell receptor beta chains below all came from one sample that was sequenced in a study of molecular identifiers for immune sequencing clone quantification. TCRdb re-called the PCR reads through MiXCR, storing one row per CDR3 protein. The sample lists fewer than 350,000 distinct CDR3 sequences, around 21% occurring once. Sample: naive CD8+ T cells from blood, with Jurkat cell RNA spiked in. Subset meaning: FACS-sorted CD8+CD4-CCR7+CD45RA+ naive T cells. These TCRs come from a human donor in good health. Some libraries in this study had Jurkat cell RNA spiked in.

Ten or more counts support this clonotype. CDR3 coding DNA: TGCGCCAGCAGCCATAACACGGGGGCAGTTCCCTACACAGATACGCAGTATTTT. Its protein product is CASSHNTGAVPYTDTQYF. The V gene is TRBV4-3, the J gene TRBJ2-3, with D perhaps being TRBD1 or TRBD2 (6 bases each). Trimming removed 3 bases at V and 2 bases at J, with 21 bases between. The CDR3 loop spans 18 amino acids. Germline CDR1 and CDR2: LGHNA and YSLEER.

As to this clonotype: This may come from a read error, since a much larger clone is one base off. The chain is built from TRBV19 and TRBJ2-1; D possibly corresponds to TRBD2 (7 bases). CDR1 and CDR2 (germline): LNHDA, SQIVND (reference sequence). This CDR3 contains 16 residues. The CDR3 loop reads CASSLDLSGGRDEQFF. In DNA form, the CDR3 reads TGTGCCAGTAGTTTAGATCTATCGGGGGGCCGCGATGAGCAGTTCTTC.